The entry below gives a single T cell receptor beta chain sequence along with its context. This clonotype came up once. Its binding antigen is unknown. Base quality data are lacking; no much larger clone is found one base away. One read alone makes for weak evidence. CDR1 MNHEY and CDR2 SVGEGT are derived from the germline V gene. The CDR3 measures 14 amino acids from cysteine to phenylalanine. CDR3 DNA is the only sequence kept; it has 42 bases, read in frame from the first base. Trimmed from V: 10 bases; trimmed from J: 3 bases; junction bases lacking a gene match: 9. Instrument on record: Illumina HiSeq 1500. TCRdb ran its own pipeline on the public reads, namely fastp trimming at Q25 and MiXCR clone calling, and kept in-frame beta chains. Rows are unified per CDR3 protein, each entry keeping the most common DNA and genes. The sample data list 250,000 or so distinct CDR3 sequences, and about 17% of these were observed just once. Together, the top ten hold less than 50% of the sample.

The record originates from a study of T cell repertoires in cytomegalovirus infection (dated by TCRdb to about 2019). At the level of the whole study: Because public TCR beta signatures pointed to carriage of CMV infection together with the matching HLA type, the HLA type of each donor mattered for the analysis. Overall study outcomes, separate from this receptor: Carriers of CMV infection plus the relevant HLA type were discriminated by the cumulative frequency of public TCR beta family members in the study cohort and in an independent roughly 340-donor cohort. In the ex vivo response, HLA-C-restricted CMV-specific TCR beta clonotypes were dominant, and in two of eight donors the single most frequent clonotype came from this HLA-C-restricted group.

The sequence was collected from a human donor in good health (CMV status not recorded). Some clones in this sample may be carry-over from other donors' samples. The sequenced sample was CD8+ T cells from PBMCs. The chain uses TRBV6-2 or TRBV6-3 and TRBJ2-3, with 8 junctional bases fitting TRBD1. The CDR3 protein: CATDGTGGTDTQYF. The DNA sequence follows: TGTGCCACGGATGGGACAGGAGGGACAGATACGCAGTATTTT.